The 2 T cell receptor beta chains below come from one sample, sequenced in a study of blood T cell repertoires in COVID-19. Method: immunoSEQ multiplex PCR; TCRdb's copy keeps in-frame clones and lacks some. The data contain approximately 110,000 clones, 86% of them seen just once; the ten biggest clones take up about 5%. The sample consisted of peripheral blood. These receptors were collected from a human donor in a cohort sampled during active COVID-19.

The genes are TRBV24-1 and TRBJ2-1, with a tentative D call TRBD1 (6 bases). V was clipped by 8 bases and J by 1 base, with 8 bases between them. The CDR3 has 13 residues. The germline CDR1 and CDR2 sequences are KGHDR and SFDVKD. In nucleotides, the CDR3 is TGTGCCACCAAGGACAGTTCCTACAATGAGCAGTTCTTC. Translating gives CATKDSSYNEQFF.

The CDR3 here is CASSERTSSSTDTQYF. As DNA, the CDR3 is TGCGCCAGCAGTGAAAGGACTAGCAGTAGCACAGATACGCAGTATTTT. The chain carries TRBV10-1 and TRBJ2-3; 8 positions match TRBD2. The V gene end was trimmed by 3 bases and the J gene end by 0 bases; junction bases not matched to a gene: 5. Germline-derived CDR1 and CDR2 are WNHNN and SYGVQD (reference sequence). The CDR3 covers 16 residues.